The 26 T cell receptor beta chains reported below all come from one sample, sequenced in a study of OX40 agonist ivuxolimab in advanced cancers. Libraries were prepared by immunoSEQ multiplex PCR; TCRdb keeps only in-frame clonotypes and omits some of them. The sample consists of tens of thousands of clones, about 86% of them appearing once. This material consisted of CD4+ or CD8+ T cells sorted from blood, taken in a trial of the OX40 agonist ivuxolimab. Receptors were obtained from an adult with an advanced solid tumor such as melanoma, head and neck, liver or kidney cancer.

This clone was counted a few times. The chain recombines TRBV19 with TRBJ1-1; 9 bases fit TRBD1. Germline CDR1 is LNHDA and CDR2 is SQIVND (reference sequence). The V gene end was trimmed by 2 bases and the J gene end by 5 bases; junction bases not matched to a gene: 12. CDR3 length equals 17 residues. The DNA for the CDR3 is TGTGCCAGTAGTATATCCGGGACAGGGACGATGAGGACTGAAGCTTTCTTT. It is translated as CASSISGTGTMRTEAFF. Filled out from reference TRBV19 and TRBJ1-1, the complete variable domain reads DGGITQSPKYLFRKEGQNVTLSCEQNLNHDAMYWYRQDPGQGLRLIYYSQIVNDFQKGDIAEGYSVSREKKESFPLTVTSAQKNPTAFYLCASSISGTGTMRTEAFFGQGTRLTVV.

Turning to this clone: At one end the junction does not follow the germline gene, possibly because of a read error. The V and J genes are TRBV7-7 and TRBJ2-3; D is unclear. CDR1 and CDR2 from the germline V gene are SSHAT and FNYEAQ (reference sequence). This CDR3 spans 16 amino acids. The CDR3 coding sequence is TGTGCTAGCAGCTTAGGTATGGGTCTGCAAGGGGATACGCAGTATTTT. Its protein is CASSLGMGLQGDTQYF.

The rearrangement links TRBV27 to TRBJ2-2; D is possibly TRBD1 or TRBD2 (5 bases each). Germline lookup yields CDR1 MNHEY and CDR2 SMNVEV (reference sequence). With 4 bases removed from V and 4 bases from J, the gap between germline ends came to 13 bases. The CDR3 length is 15 residues. CDR3 sequence reads: CASSSGGSFTGELFF. The CDR3 DNA reads as TGTGCCAGCAGTTCTGGGGGATCCTTCACCGGGGAGCTGTTTTTT.

This chain joins TRBV28 and TRBJ2-3; TRBD2 aligns across 10 bases. The V and J ends lost 5 bases and 3 bases, in that order; junction bases with no gene match: 5. This CDR3 region has 15 residues. The germline V gene encodes CDR1 MDHEN and CDR2 SYDVKM. Here the CDR3 DNA reads TGTGCCAGCAGTCCGGCTAGCGGGGGAACAGATACGCAGTATTTT. The encoded protein is CASSPASGGTDTQYF.

This sequence joins TRBV9 and TRBJ2-1, with D tentatively TRBD1 (6 bases). Germline CDR1 is SGDLS and CDR2 is YYNGEE. CDR3 length: 14 residues. V was trimmed by 4 bases and J by 6 bases, leaving 14 bases between them. The CDR3 DNA reads TGTGCCAGCAGCCCCCCTACAGGGATCAATGAGCAGTTCTTC. This codes for CASSPPTGINEQFF.

J is TRBJ2-4 and V is TRBV27; 10 bases map to TRBD1. This CDR3 has 20 amino acids. Germline loops: CDR1 MNHEY, CDR2 SMNVEV (reference sequence). V shed 1 base, J shed 12 bases, and the junction held 24 bases outside the gene matches. The chain's CDR3 is CASSLWGGTTGGGPGLNQYF. The CDR3 nucleotides read TGTGCCAGCAGTTTATGGGGGGGCACGACAGGGGGCGGCCCGGGGTTAAATCAGTACTTC.

This clone was seen a handful of times. This chain links TRBV7-6 with TRBJ2-3, with 8 bases matching TRBD2. This CDR3 has 15 amino acids. The V segment lost 1 base and the J segment 1 base; nucleotides outside the gene matches: 1. Germline V CDR1 and CDR2: SGHVS, FNYEAQ. The CDR3 region has the DNA TGTGCCAGCAGCTTAGTGCGGGGGGGCACAGATACGCAGTATTTT. This codes for CASSLVRGGTDTQYF.

Comments on this clone: The same CDR3 is also encoded by other DNA sequences in this sample. This chain links TRBV10-2 with TRBJ1-3, with D perhaps TRBD1 (5 bases). The germline V gene has CDR1 WSHSY and CDR2 SAAADI. The CDR3 runs to 14 residues. This CDR3 is CASRQGNSGNTIYF. CDR3 sequence (DNA): TGCGCTAGCCGGCAGGGCAACTCTGGAAACACCATATATTTT.

The chain employs TRBV27 and TRBJ1-2; D perhaps matches TRBD1 (6 bases). V lost 6 bases, J lost 4 bases, and 12 bases lay in between. The germline gives CDR1 MNHEY, CDR2 SMNVEV (reference sequence). The CDR3 consists of 13 residues. As DNA, the CDR3 is TGTGCCAGCAGGGTGCAGGGGAGCTATGGCTACACCTTC. It translates to CASRVQGSYGYTF.

The chain links TRBV2 to TRBJ1-1, with D tentatively TRBD1 (6 bases). The CDR3 has 13 amino acids. Trimming took off 8 bases at V and 11 bases at J, with 21 bases between the two ends. In germline, CDR1 is SNHLY, CDR2 FYNNEI. The CDR3 bases are TGTGCCAGCTCGAGGGGGGAACCCATAAAGGCTTTCTTT. Protein product: CASSRGEPIKAFF.

This clone was seen just once. J is TRBJ1-6 and V is TRBV6-1, with 8 positions matching TRBD1. Germline CDR1 is MNHNS and CDR2 is SASEGT. The length of the CDR3 is 13 residues. V trimming: 3 bases; J trimming: 11 bases; junction bases outside the gene matches: 3. CDR3 amino acids: CASSDGTGPPLHF. CDR3 DNA: TGTGCCAGCAGTGATGGGACAGGTCCACCCCTCCACTTT.

V usage is TRBV5-4 and J usage is TRBJ1-3; D unresolved. The CDR3 covers 18 residues. The V end lost 0 bases, the J end lost 0 bases, and 16 bases lay between the germline ends. Germline lookup yields CDR1 SGHNT and CDR2 YYREEE (reference sequence). This CDR3 is CASSLGLSRLSSGNTIYF. Here the CDR3 DNA reads TGTGCCAGCAGCTTGGGGCTCAGCCGATTGAGCTCTGGAAACACCATATATTTT.

The sample holds one count of this clone. The chain couples TRBV18 to TRBJ1-5; D is possibly TRBD1 (6 bases). CDR3 size: 16 residues. Trimming took 3 bases from V and 0 from J, leaving 12 bases between them. Germline CDR1 reads KGHSH; CDR2 reads LQKENI. The CDR3 bases are TGTGCCAGCTCACCCACAGGGAGGGATAGCAATCAGCCCCAGCATTTT. As protein: CASSPTGRDSNQPQHF.

V gene TRBV11-2 combines with J gene TRBJ2-7; D remains unclear. The CDR3 is 12 amino acids. Germline CDR1 SGHAT, CDR2 FQNNGV. Trimming took off 5 bases at V and 1 base at J, with 6 bases between the two ends. CDR3 sequence: CASSLVSYEQYF. CDR3 DNA sequence: TGTGCCAGCAGCCTGGTTTCCTACGAGCAGTACTTC.

The rearrangement uses TRBV19 and TRBJ1-5, with D tentatively TRBD1 (5 bases). The V gene lost 9 bases and the J gene lost 6 bases, with 15 bases spanning the gap. CDR3 length: 13 residues. Germline V gene sequence: CDR1 LNHDA, CDR2 SQIVND (reference sequence). The chain's CDR3 is CASTSQGGQPQHF. The CDR3 nucleotides read TGTGCCAGCACCTCGCAGGGAGGTCAGCCCCAGCATTTT.

The chain couples TRBV7-2 to TRBJ2-1; 7 bases are a match to TRBD2. With 2 bases clipped from V and 2 bases from J, the junction kept 3 bases outside the gene matches. The germline CDR1 and CDR2 sequences are SGHTA and FQGNSA. The CDR3 covers 15 residues. CDR3 sequence reads: CASSLSRGAYNEQFF. CDR3 coding DNA: TGTGCCAGCAGCTTATCCCGGGGGGCCTACAATGAGCAGTTCTTC.

The rearrangement uses TRBV7-8 and TRBJ1-4; a weak D match, TRBD1 (5 bases). The CDR3 sequence is 14 residues long. Germline-derived CDR1 and CDR2 are SGHVS and FQNEAQ. V was cut by 5 bases and J by 8 bases, with 15 bases left in between. CDR3 coding DNA: TGTGCCAGCAGCATTCGTCAGGGAGGGGAAAAACTGTTTTTT. It codes for CASSIRQGGEKLFF.

This chain connects TRBV7-3 to TRBJ2-3; TRBD1 aligns across 8 bases. The junction had 6 bases not matched to a gene; V was cut back by 5 bases and J by 8 bases. The CDR3 loop spans 13 amino acids. Germline V lookup: CDR1 SGHTA, CDR2 FQGTGA. As DNA, the CDR3 is TGTGCCAGCAGCGATCGACAGGGGTCTACGCAGTATTTT. Translating gives CASSDRQGSTQYF.

The sample holds one count of this clone. The chain links TRBV6-1 to TRBJ2-3, with 7 bases matching TRBD1. This CDR3 has 14 residues. Germline lookup yields CDR1 MNHNS and CDR2 SASEGT. The CDR3 is CAGTAERSTDTQYF. The CDR3, as DNA: TGTGCGGGGACAGCCGAGCGTAGCACAGATACGCAGTATTTT.

The genes are TRBV29-1 and TRBJ1-4; no clear D gene. V gave up 0 bases and J gave up 7 bases, with 12 bases separating them. The CDR3 covers 14 residues. In germline, CDR1 is SQVTM, CDR2 ANQGSEA. CDR3 DNA sequence: TGCAGCGTTGAAGATGGTAGTGCTAGTGAAAAACTGTTTTTT. Its translation: CSVEDGSASEKLFF.

The J gene is TRBJ2-5, the V gene TRBV5-6, with 9 bases aligning to TRBD1. The CDR3 consists of 14 residues. V shed 2 bases, J shed 5 bases, and the junction held 4 bases outside the gene matches. CDR1 and CDR2 (germline): SGHDT, YYEEEE. CDR3 DNA: TGTGCCAGCAGCTTACAGGGGGCGCGGGAGACCCAGTACTTC. Its protein is CASSLQGARETQYF.

The chain has TRBV6-6 and TRBJ1-5; 11 nucleotides line up with TRBD1. The ends lost 7 bases at V and 9 bases at J; junction bases unmatched: 14. CDR1 is MNHNY, CDR2 SVGAGI, per germline (reference sequence). The CDR3 has 16 residues. The chain's CDR3 is CASISSGTGGGTPQHF. CDR3 nucleotides: TGTGCCAGCATATCCTCGGGGACAGGGGGGGGAACGCCCCAGCATTTT.

The chain uses TRBV12-5 and TRBJ1-1; 8 nucleotides agree with TRBD1. Germline V gene lookup returns CDR1 LGHNT and CDR2 FRNRAP. CDR3 size: 18 residues. Unmatched junction bases numbered 15, after V lost 0 bases and J lost 6 bases. In nucleotides, the CDR3 is TGTGCTAGTGGTTTGGTACTTGGGACAGGTGGGGAACTAGCTGAAGCTTTCTTT. This translates into CASGLVLGTGGELAEAFF. Full variable domain (rest looked up from reference TRBV12-5 and TRBJ1-1): DARVTQTPRHKVTEMGQEVTMRCQPILGHNTVFWYRQTMMQGLELLAYFRNRAPLDDSGMPKDRFSAEMPDATLATLKIQPSEPRDSAVYFCASGLVLGTGGELAEAFFGQGTRLTVV.

This clone has just one count. The chain is built from TRBV6-6 and TRBJ2-1; 9 bases line up with TRBD1. Unmatched junction bases numbered 5, after V lost 5 bases and J lost 6 bases. This CDR3 contains 14 residues. The germline CDR1 and CDR2 sequences are MNHNY and SVGAGI (reference sequence). The CDR3 is CASSPDRGVNEQFF. As DNA, the CDR3 is TGTGCCAGCAGTCCCGACAGGGGGGTCAATGAGCAGTTCTTC.

Worth noting for this clone: At one end, the junction sequence differs from germline, possibly due to a read error. The J gene is TRBJ2-7, the V gene TRBV5-8; no clear D gene. The CDR3 consists of 11 residues. In germline, CDR1 is SGHTS, CDR2 YDEGEE. CDR3 protein: CASSNPLTHFF. Here the CDR3 DNA reads TGTGCCAGCAGCAACCCCCTGACACATTTCTTC.

This chain connects TRBV7-2 to TRBJ1-2, with D uncertain. V was shortened by 5 bases and J by 3 bases, with 7 bases between the two germline ends. CDR3 length equals 12 residues. Germline CDR1 is SGHTA and CDR2 is FQGNSA. The CDR3 DNA reads as TGTGCCAGCAGCCCCACCGACTATGGCTACACCTTC. Translating it yields CASSPTDYGYTF.